Below are 18 T cell receptor beta chains sequenced from a single sample in a study of blood T cell repertoires in COVID-19. TCRdb's copy holds only in-frame clones and misses some; the assay was immunoSEQ multiplex PCR. The sample lists 75,000 to 100,000 clones, 80% to 90% seen once, with about 16% in the top ten. The sample consisted of peripheral blood. The receptors derive from a human donor in a cohort sampled during active COVID-19.

This clone was picked up a small number of times. The sample has other DNA sequences that encode this CDR3 too. The chain employs TRBV5-1 and TRBJ2-7; TRBD2 agrees at 8 bases. This CDR3 has 15 residues. Germline CDR1 reads SGHRS; CDR2 reads YFSETQ. With V trimmed by 0 bases and J by 3 bases, 5 bases remained unmatched. CDR3 protein: CASSLASGGVYEQYF. The CDR3 DNA reads TGCGCCAGCAGCTTGGCCAGCGGGGGCGTCTACGAGCAGTACTTC.

The chain links TRBV19 to TRBJ2-2; 13 positions agree with TRBD2. Losses at the gene ends were 10 bases for V and 4 bases for J; bases not matched to a gene: 3. The V gene's germline CDR1 is LNHDA and CDR2 SQIVND (reference sequence). CDR3 length: 14 amino acids. CDR3 protein: CATRTSGGTGELFF. The CDR3 DNA sequence: TGTGCCACCAGGACTAGCGGGGGCACCGGGGAGCTGTTTTTT. Looking up the rest from reference TRBV19 and TRBJ2-2 gives the full variable domain: DGGITQSPKYLFRKEGQNVTLSCEQNLNHDAMYWYRQDPGQGLRLIYYSQIVNDFQKGDIAEGYSVSREKKESFPLTVTSAQKNPTAFYLCATRTSGGTGELFFGEGSRLTVL.

J is TRBJ2-7 and V is TRBV7-9, with 8 nucleotides matching TRBD1. Trimming removed 1 base from V and 6 bases from J; junction bases left unmatched: 8. The V gene's germline CDR1 is SEHNR and CDR2 FQNEAQ (reference sequence). The CDR3 totals 15 residues. CDR3 residues: CASSLGVDRVSEQYF. The DNA of the CDR3 is TGTGCCAGCAGCTTAGGGGTGGACAGGGTGAGCGAGCAGTACTTC.

V gene TRBV4-1 combines with J gene TRBJ1-2, with 7 bases matching TRBD1. J was trimmed by 5 bases and V by 4 bases; bases with no gene match: 7. CDR1 and CDR2 (germline): MGHRA, YSYEKL. The CDR3 runs to 14 residues. The CDR3 loop reads CASSRQGEVYGYTF. DNA of the CDR3: TGCGCCAGCAGCCGGCAGGGGGAGGTTTATGGCTACACCTTC.

The chain joins TRBV4-1 to TRBJ2-5, with D possibly TRBD1 on 5 matching bases. V was trimmed by 4 bases and J by 2 bases, leaving 8 bases between them. Germline CDR1 and CDR2: MGHRA and YSYEKL. This CDR3 is 13 amino acids long. This CDR3 is CASSLQGQETQYF. DNA of the CDR3: TGCGCCAGCAGCCTCCAGGGTCAAGAGACCCAGTACTTC.

This sequence joins TRBV19 and TRBJ1-5, with TRBD1 matching over 7 bases. V trimming: 5 bases; J trimming: 1 base; junction bases outside the gene matches: 11. Germline V gene lookup returns CDR1 LNHDA and CDR2 SQIVND (reference sequence). This CDR3 comprises 17 residues. The CDR3 nucleotides read TGTGCCAGTAGTCCATGGACAGGTCGAACGAGCAATCAGCCCCAGCATTTT. It encodes CASSPWTGRTSNQPQHF.

The chain recombines TRBV4-3 with TRBJ2-3; D is uncertain. The ends were cut back, 0 bases at V and 7 bases at J, with 11 bases in the middle. CDR1 and CDR2 (germline): LGHNA, YSLEER. This CDR3 contains 14 residues. The CDR3 DNA reads TGCGCCAGCAGCCAAGATCGAACAGCAAATACGCAGTATTTT. This translates into CASSQDRTANTQYF.

In this sample, this clone turned up once. The rearrangement links TRBV16 to TRBJ2-7; possibly TRBD2 for D (5 bases). This CDR3 has 17 amino acids. Looked up from germline, CDR1 is KGHSY and CDR2 is FQNENV. Trimming stripped 3 bases from V and 3 bases from J, with 21 bases between. The CDR3 coding sequence is TGTGCCAGCAGCCACCACGCCGGGGAGAGTCGGGACTACGAGCAGTACTTC. This translates into CASSHHAGESRDYEQYF.

This rearrangement joins TRBV7-2 to TRBJ2-5, with 7 bases identical to TRBD2. CDR3 length equals 14 residues. V was clipped by 5 bases and J by 9 bases; unmatched bases: 12. Per germline, CDR1 SGHTA and CDR2 FQGNSA. The CDR3, as DNA: TGTGCCAGCAGCGCGCGGGGGTTAGCTTGGGCCCAGTACTTC. Its translation is CASSARGLAWAQYF. Drawing the rest from reference TRBV7-2 and TRBJ2-5, the complete variable domain is GAGVSQSPSNKVTEKGKDVELRCDPISGHTALYWYRQSLGQGLEFLIYFQGNSAPDKSGLPSDRFSAERTGGSVSTLTIQRTQQEDSAVYLCASSARGLAWAQYFGPGTRLLVL.

This sequence joins TRBV28 and TRBJ1-2; the match to TRBD1 covers 9 bases. Germline CDR1 reads MDHEN; CDR2 reads SYDVKM. The V gene end was trimmed by 5 bases and the J gene end by 8 bases; junction bases not matched to a gene: 15. The CDR3 extends over 16 amino acids. CDR3: CASSRRGTGYLQGYTF. The CDR3 DNA is TGTGCCAGCAGTCGGCGAGGGACAGGGTATCTTCAGGGCTACACCTTC.

This clone was counted only a few times. This chain joins TRBV6-4 and TRBJ1-6; no clear D gene. Trimming cost V 2 bases and J 0 bases, with 11 bases left between them. The CDR3 loop spans 17 amino acids. From germline, CDR1 is MRHNA and CDR2 SNTAGT. Here the CDR3 reads CASSDLPGSSYNSPLHF. CDR3 in DNA: TGTGCCAGCAGTGACCTCCCTGGGAGCTCCTATAATTCACCCCTCCACTTT.

This chain joins TRBV5-4 and TRBJ2-7; TRBD1 agrees at 9 bases. The germline gives CDR1 SGHNT, CDR2 YYREEE (reference sequence). CDR3 length: 18 amino acids. J was trimmed by 2 bases and V by 2 bases; bases with no gene match: 14. CDR3: CASSFDGIPGTGTYEQYF. Written as DNA, the CDR3 is TGTGCCAGCAGCTTTGACGGAATTCCCGGGACAGGGACCTACGAGCAGTACTTC. The variable domain in full, with the rest retrieved from reference TRBV5-4 and TRBJ2-7, is ETGVTQSPTHLIKTRGQQVTLRCSSQSGHNTVSWYQQALGQGPQFIFQYYREEENGRGNFPPRFSGLQFPNYSSELNVNALELDDSALYLCASSFDGIPGTGTYEQYFGPGTRLTVT.

The chain has TRBV7-2 and TRBJ1-2; 8 bases line up with TRBD1. J gave up 2 bases and V 4 bases, and 0 bases lay outside the gene matches. Germline V gene data show CDR1 as SGHTA and CDR2 as FQGNSA. There are 13 residues in the CDR3. CDR3 nucleotides: TGTGCCAGCAGCTGGGACAGGAACTATGGCTACACCTTC. As protein: CASSWDRNYGYTF.

The chain employs TRBV21-1 and TRBJ2-1; TRBD1 is the table's D call and was not checked against the DNA. TRBV21-1 constitutes a pseudogene. The CDR3 sequence is 17 residues long. This chain's CDR3 is CASLPPECQGPSYEQFF. The CDR3, as DNA: TGTGCCAGCCTCCCCCCAGAGTGTCAGGGTCCTTCGTATGAGCAGTTCTTC.

This clone was observed a handful of times. This chain links TRBV6-5 with TRBJ1-6; possibly TRBD1 for D (5 bases). This CDR3 is 15 amino acids long. The germline V and J ends were trimmed by 2 bases and 15 bases, with 20 bases remaining between them. Germline CDR1 and CDR2: MNHEY and SVGAGI. In DNA, the CDR3 is TGTGCCAGCAGTTACCACCCCGCGGCAGGGTCTGGCCTCCACTTT. Amino acids: CASSYHPAAGSGLHF.

The gene calls are TRBV14 and TRBJ1-2; tentative D call: TRBD1 (6 bases). The CDR3 runs 15 residues. The V and J ends lost 1 base and 7 bases respectively, with 16 bases between them. Germline values: CDR1 SGHDN, CDR2 FVKESK. The CDR3 DNA reads as TGTGCCAGCAGCCAAGCATTAGGGACATTATCTGGCTACACCTTC. It translates to CASSQALGTLSGYTF.

The genes are TRBV4-2 and TRBJ2-5, with no clear D. The CDR3 has 16 residues. CDR1 and CDR2 from the germline V gene are LGHNA and YNFKEQ. Trimming shortened V by 0 bases and J by 5 bases, and 16 bases separated the two germline ends. CDR3 loop: CASSQDSARSGETQYF. CDR3 sequence (DNA): TGTGCCAGCAGCCAAGATTCGGCGCGGTCTGGGGAGACCCAGTACTTC.

This sequence joins TRBV11-3 and TRBJ1-2; D is unclear. The germline gives CDR1 SGHNT, CDR2 YENEEA. The CDR3 has 12 amino acids. V shed 2 bases and J shed 7 bases, with 8 bases lying between them. The CDR3 DNA is TGTGCCAGCAGCTTAAACGGAGGTGGCTACACCTTC. Translation gives CASSLNGGGYTF.